This T cell receptor (beta chain) was identified in a study of blood T cell repertoires in COVID-19. Study background: From T cells, B-cell-depleted T cells, or PBMCs came the material, which was cDNA or gDNA.

Each participant's cohort was designated according to participant-reported clinical history. The study counted Cohort 3 donors as recovered given two negative PCRs, clearance, or symptom resolution. Authors' processing steps: By means of reference gene primer amplification, nucleated cell counts were estimated. Profiled with immunoSEQ multiplex PCR; TCRdb holds only in-frame clones, not every one. V and J calls plus clone size are reproduced from that table; the DNA served to infer D and trimming. The table lists 500,000 or so clones, 75% to 90% of them singletons. Germline V gives CDR1 SGHRS, CDR2 YFSETQ. The CDR3 runs 15 residues. Trimming at V came to 5 bases and at J to 4 bases, leaving 9 bases not matched to a gene.

The source material was PBMCs or T cells enriched from blood (not recorded which). This clonotype was sampled from a woman aged 18-30 years who had recovered from COVID-19. This chain joins TRBV5-1 and TRBJ1-2; 9 bases agree with TRBD1. The chain's CDR3 is CASRPGTGPFYGYTF. CDR3 sequence (DNA): TGCGCCAGCAGGCCCGGGACAGGGCCTTTCTATGGCTACACCTTC.